This TCR beta chain was obtained from a study of molecular identifiers for immune sequencing clone quantification. Previously described methods and listed TCR primers produced bulk TCR libraries. TCRdb fed the PCR reads into MiXCR, producing one record per CDR3 protein. The data show around 320,000 distinct CDR3 sequences, 24% seen once. RNA fractions of 10%, 30% or 50% and roughly 18,000 to 1,000,000 sorted cells were the source of naive CD8 libraries. The material sequenced was naive CD8+ T cells from blood, with Jurkat cell RNA spiked in. Subset specified: FACS-sorted CD8+CD4-CCR7+CD45RA+ naive T cells. This receptor was identified in a human donor in good health. Some libraries in this study had Jurkat cell RNA spiked in.

CDR3 DNA: TGTGCCAGCAGCCCAGACCAGTATCAGCCCCAGCATTTT. This codes for CASSPDQYQPQHF. The gene calls are TRBV7-6 and TRBJ1-5; unclear D gene. V lost 5 bases and J lost 5, with 10 bases in between. Germline CDR1 is SGHVS and CDR2 is FNYEAQ. There are 13 residues in the CDR3.